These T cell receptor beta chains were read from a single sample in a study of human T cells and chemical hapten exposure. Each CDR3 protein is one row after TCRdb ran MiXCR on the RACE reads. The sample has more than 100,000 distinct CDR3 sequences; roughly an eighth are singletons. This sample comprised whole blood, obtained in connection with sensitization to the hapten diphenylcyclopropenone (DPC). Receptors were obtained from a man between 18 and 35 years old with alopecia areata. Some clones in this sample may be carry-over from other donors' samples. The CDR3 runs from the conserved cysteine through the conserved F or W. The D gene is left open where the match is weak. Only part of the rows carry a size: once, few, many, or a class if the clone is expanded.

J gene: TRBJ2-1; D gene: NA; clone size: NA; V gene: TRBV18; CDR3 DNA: TGTGCCAGCTCAACCAAGGGGGATGAGCAGTTCTTC; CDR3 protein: CASSTKGDEQFF
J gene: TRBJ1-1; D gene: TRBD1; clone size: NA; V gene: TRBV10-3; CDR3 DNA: TGTGCCATCAGTGGAGGGACAGCCTCGAACACTGAAGCTTTCTTT; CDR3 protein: CAISGGTASNTEAFF
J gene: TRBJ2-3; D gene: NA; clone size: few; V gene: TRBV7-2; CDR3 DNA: TGTGCCAGCAGCTTAGTTGGGGTCACAGATACGCAGTATTTT; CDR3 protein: CASSLVGVTDTQYF
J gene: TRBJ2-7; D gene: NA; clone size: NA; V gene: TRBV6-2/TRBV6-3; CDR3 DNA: TGTGCCGCCGGGACCCCAGGGGATCGAGGAGTGCAGTACTTC; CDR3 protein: CAAGTPGDRGVQYF
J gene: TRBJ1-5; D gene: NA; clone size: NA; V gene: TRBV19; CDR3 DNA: TGTGCCAGTACTCTCCGCCTGGGGCTTAGCAATCAGCCCCAGCATTTT; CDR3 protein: CASTLRLGLSNQPQHF
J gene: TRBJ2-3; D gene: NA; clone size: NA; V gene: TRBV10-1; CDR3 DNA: TGCGCCAGCAGTCAGGGTTTAACAGATACGCAGTATTTT; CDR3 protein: CASSQGLTDTQYF
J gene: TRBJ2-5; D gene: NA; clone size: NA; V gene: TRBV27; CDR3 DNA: TGTGCCAGCAGTTTTTCAGAGACCCAGTACTTC; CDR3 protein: CASSFSETQYF
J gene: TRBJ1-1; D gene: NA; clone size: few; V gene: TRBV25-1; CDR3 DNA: TGTGCCAGCAGTGAAAGTGAGGGGGAGATGAACACTGAAGCTTTCTTT; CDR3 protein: CASSESEGEMNTEAFF
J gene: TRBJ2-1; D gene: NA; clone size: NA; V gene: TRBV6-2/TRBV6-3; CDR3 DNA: TGTGCCAGCAGTTACAGTGCGGGGTACAATGAGCAGTTCTTC; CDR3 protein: CASSYSAGYNEQFF
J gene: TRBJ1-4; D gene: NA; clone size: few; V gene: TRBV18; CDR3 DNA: TGTGCCAGCTCACCATGGACTCTTGGGCAGGTGCCTAATGAAAAACTGTTTTTT; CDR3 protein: CASSPWTLGQVPNEKLFF
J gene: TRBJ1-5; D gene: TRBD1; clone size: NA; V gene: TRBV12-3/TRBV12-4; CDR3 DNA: TGTGCCAGCAGTTTATCAGGGGGTCGTAATCAGCCCCAGCATTTT; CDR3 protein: CASSLSGGRNQPQHF
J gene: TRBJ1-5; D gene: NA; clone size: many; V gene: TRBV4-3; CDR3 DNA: TGCGCCAGCAGCCAAGAAGCATGGGGAAATCAGCCCCAGCATTTT; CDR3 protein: CASSQEAWGNQPQHF
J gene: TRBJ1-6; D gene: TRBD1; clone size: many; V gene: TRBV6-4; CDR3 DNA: TGTGCCAGCAGTCCTTCCGGAGGGGACAGGGGCGCACCCCTCCACTTT; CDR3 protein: CASSPSGGDRGAPLHF
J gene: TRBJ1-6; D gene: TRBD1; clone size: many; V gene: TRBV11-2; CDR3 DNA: TGTGCCAGCAGCTTAGGACAAGGGACAGACATTTACTCACCCCTCCACTTT; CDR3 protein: CASSLGQGTDIYSPLHF
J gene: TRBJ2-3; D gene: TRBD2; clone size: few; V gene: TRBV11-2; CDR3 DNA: TGTGCCAGCAGCTTCCTAGCGGGGGGGAGAGATACGCAGTATTTT; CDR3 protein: CASSFLAGGRDTQYF
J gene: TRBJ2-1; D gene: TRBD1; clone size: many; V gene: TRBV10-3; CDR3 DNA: TGTGCCATCAAAGGGACAGGCTATAATGAGCAGTTCTTC; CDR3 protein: CAIKGTGYNEQFF
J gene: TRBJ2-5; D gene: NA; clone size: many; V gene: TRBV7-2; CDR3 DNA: TGTGCCAGCAGCTTGAAAGAGACCCAGTACTTC; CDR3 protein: CASSLKETQYF
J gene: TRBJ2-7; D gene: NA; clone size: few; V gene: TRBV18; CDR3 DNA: TGTGCCAGCTCACCGAGGGCGGACCACGAGCAGTACTTC; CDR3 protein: CASSPRADHEQYF